The 25 T cell receptor beta chains listed next were all sequenced from one sample in a study of long-term antiretroviral therapy in people with HIV. Survey-level immunoSEQ v3.0 assays were run. Produced via immunoSEQ multiplex PCR; TCRdb's table is partial and in-frame only. The top ten clones hold around 2% of a sample with 38,000 or so clones, 94% of them seen once. The material sequenced was unsorted PBMCs, taken 9 to 9.5 years after starting antiretroviral therapy. These receptors all come from a young man with HIV.

This chain uses TRBV19 with TRBJ2-1; 8 positions match TRBD1. The CDR3 sequence is 17 residues long. The trim removed 6 bases at V and 7 bases at J, leaving 17 bases unmatched. From germline, CDR1 is LNHDA and CDR2 SQIVND (reference sequence). CDR3 protein: CASSLGPGQGKKNEQFF. The CDR3 nucleotides read TGTGCCAGTAGCCTTGGTCCCGGACAGGGAAAAAAAAATGAGCAGTTCTTC.

This clone occurred once. CDR3 region: CASSFIRQGSQPQHF. DNA of the CDR3: TGCGCCAGCAGCTTTATTAGGCAGGGGAGTCAGCCCCAGCATTTT. The chain links TRBV5-1 to TRBJ1-5; the D gene is possibly TRBD1 (6 bases). The V and J ends lost 2 bases and 6 bases respectively, with 15 bases between them. Germline V gives CDR1 SGHRS, CDR2 YFSETQ. The length of the CDR3 is 15 residues.

V and J are TRBV5-6 and TRBJ1-5; D possibly corresponds to TRBD1 (5 bases). Germline CDR1 and CDR2: SGHDT and YYEEEE. Trimming removed 2 bases from V and 0 bases from J, with 6 bases in between. The CDR3 contains 14 residues. In nucleotides, the CDR3 is TGTGCCAGCAGCTTTGGGGGTAGCAATCAGCCCCAGCATTTT. Its translation is CASSFGGSNQPQHF.

Comments on this clone: This CDR3 is also generated by other DNA sequences in the sample. The chain recombines TRBV9 with TRBJ1-1; possibly TRBD1 for D (5 bases). V lost 0 bases to trimming and J lost 1 base, with 7 bases between them. In germline, CDR1 is SGDLS, CDR2 YYNGEE. The CDR3 contains 14 residues. The CDR3 reads CASSVGGPNTEAFF. The CDR3 DNA is TGTGCCAGCAGCGTAGGGGGACCGAACACTGAAGCTTTCTTT.

This chain uses TRBV11-2 with TRBJ2-3, with no clear D. With 5 bases removed from V and 2 bases from J, the gap between germline ends came to 17 bases. Germline loops: CDR1 SGHAT, CDR2 FQNNGV. The CDR3 spans 16 residues. CDR3 loop: CASSPPQRQSTDTQYF. For the CDR3, the DNA is TGTGCCAGCAGCCCCCCGCAGCGTCAGTCCACAGATACGCAGTATTTT.

This chain connects TRBV5-1 to TRBJ2-5, with 8 bases matching TRBD2. From germline, CDR1 is SGHRS and CDR2 YFSETQ. The V segment lost 4 bases and the J segment 5 bases; nucleotides outside the gene matches: 19. The CDR3 is made up of 18 amino acids. CDR3 coding DNA: TGCGCCAGCAGCGCAGGGGCCGCCGGGGGGGCGGGGTCCGAGACCCAGTACTTC. Protein product: CASSAGAAGGAGSETQYF.

The gene calls are TRBV6-5 and TRBJ1-6; D remains unclear. From germline, CDR1 is MNHEY and CDR2 SVGAGI. CDR3 size: 12 residues. Trimming took 6 bases from V and 7 from J, leaving 7 bases between them. In DNA form, the CDR3 reads TGTGCCAGCAGCACTGGAAATTCACCCCTCCACTTT. Its protein is CASSTGNSPLHF.

The J gene is TRBJ1-4, the V gene TRBV5-3, with D unresolved. TRBV5-3 is an open reading frame whose function is uncertain. The CDR3 has 15 amino acids. V was trimmed by 0 bases and J by 4 bases, leaving 10 bases between them. CDR3 sequence (DNA): TGTGCCAGAAGCTTGGACCTACGAAGTAATGAAAAACTGTTTTTT. Protein product: CARSLDLRSNEKLFF.

The chain uses TRBV6-1 and TRBJ1-2, with unresolved D. Germline V gene data show CDR1 as MNHNS and CDR2 as SASEGT. Trimming took 2 bases from V and 5 from J, leaving 12 bases between them. The CDR3 contains 14 residues. The CDR3 is CASSERHSLYGYTF. Written as DNA, the CDR3 is TGTGCCAGCAGTGAACGGCACAGCTTATATGGCTACACCTTC.

The rearrangement uses TRBV4-1 and TRBJ2-2; perhaps TRBD1 as D (6 bases). The CDR3 covers 14 residues. Germline CDR1 is MGHRA and CDR2 is YSYEKL. The V end lost 4 bases, the J end lost 1 base, and 7 bases lay between the germline ends. CDR3: CASSLQGNTGELFF. The CDR3 DNA reads as TGCGCCAGCAGCCTACAGGGGAACACCGGGGAGCTGTTTTTT.

The gene calls are TRBV5-6 and TRBJ2-1; 8 nucleotides line up with TRBD1. CDR3 length: 15 residues. Germline V CDR1 and CDR2: SGHDT, YYEEEE. V shed 2 bases and J 1 base; nucleotides not matched to a gene: 2. CDR3 coding DNA: TGTGCCAGCAGCTTTGACAGGGGATCCTACAATGAGCAGTTCTTC. Residues: CASSFDRGSYNEQFF.

This CDR3 reads CASSSDPKNTEAFF. Here the CDR3 DNA reads TGTGCCAGCAGCTCCGATCCGAAGAACACTGAAGCTTTCTTT. V gene TRBV7-3 combines with J gene TRBJ1-1; D remains unclear. Trimming pared 4 bases from V and 1 base from J, leaving 10 bases between. CDR1 and CDR2 from the germline V gene are SGHTA and FQGTGA. CDR3 length equals 14 residues.

V usage is TRBV6-1 and J usage is TRBJ1-2, with 11 bases matching TRBD1. The CDR3 consists of 15 residues. Losses at the gene ends were 1 base for V and 6 bases for J; bases not matched to a gene: 4. Germline V CDR1 and CDR2: MNHNS, SASEGT. CDR3 region: CASSEGTGGDDGYTF. The CDR3 nucleotides read TGTGCCAGCAGTGAAGGGACAGGGGGCGACGATGGCTACACCTTC.

The chain employs TRBV28 and TRBJ1-3; D perhaps matches TRBD1 (5 bases). CDR1 and CDR2 from the germline V gene are MDHEN and SYDVKM. Trimming took off 5 bases at V and 0 bases at J, with 14 bases between the two ends. The CDR3 extends over 16 amino acids. The CDR3 DNA follows: TGTGCCAGCAGTCCTAGGGACGGTTCCTCTGGAAACACCATATATTTT. This encodes CASSPRDGSSGNTIYF. The whole variable domain, remainder taken from reference TRBV28 and TRBJ1-3, is DVKVTQSSRYLVKRTGEKVFLECVQDMDHENMFWYRQDPGLGLRLIYFSYDVKMKEKGDIPEGYSVSREKKERFSLILESASTNQTSMYLCASSPRDGSSGNTIYFGEGSWLTVV.

The J gene is TRBJ2-5, the V gene TRBV12-5, with 7 bases identical to TRBD1. The CDR3 totals 15 residues. In germline, CDR1 is LGHNT, CDR2 FRNRAP. V lost 7 bases to trimming and J lost 5 bases; unmatched junction nucleotides: 13. The CDR3 DNA sequence: TGTGCTAGTGCCTTAGGACAGGCCCAGGCTGAGACCCAGTACTTC. Amino acids: CASALGQAQAETQYF.

This chain connects TRBV28 to TRBJ2-1; 7 positions match TRBD1. This CDR3 is 16 amino acids long. Germline V gene lookup returns CDR1 MDHEN and CDR2 SYDVKM. The J segment lost 5 bases and the V segment lost 3 bases, leaving 10 bases of the junction unmatched. This CDR3 reads CASSFTSGTVNNEQFF. As DNA, the CDR3 is TGTGCCAGCAGTTTCACTTCCGGGACAGTAAACAATGAGCAGTTCTTC.

This clone came up once. This sequence joins TRBV7-3 and TRBJ1-1; no clear D gene. The CDR3 loop spans 13 amino acids. The ends were cut back, 4 bases at V and 2 bases at J, with 8 bases in the middle. Germline CDR1 is SGHTA and CDR2 is FQGTGA. This chain's CDR3 is CASSSGTNTEAFF. The CDR3 DNA sequence: TGTGCCAGCAGCTCAGGTACAAACACTGAAGCTTTCTTT.

V usage is TRBV6-5 and J usage is TRBJ1-3; tentatively, D is TRBD1 (6 bases). CDR3 length: 15 amino acids. V lost 2 bases and J 0 bases, leaving 8 bases between the germline ends. Germline values: CDR1 MNHEY, CDR2 SVGAGI. The CDR3 protein is CASSYDRLSGNTIYF. DNA for the CDR3: TGTGCCAGCAGTTACGACAGGCTCTCTGGAAACACCATATATTTT.

The count of this clone is one. This chain uses TRBV4-2 with TRBJ2-3, with 10 bases fitting TRBD2. J lost 4 bases, V lost 4 bases, and 5 bases had no gene match. The CDR3 has 15 residues. Per the germline V gene, CDR1 is LGHNA and CDR2 is YNFKEQ. The CDR3 sequence is CASSPSGGASDTQYF. The CDR3 nucleotides read TGTGCCAGCAGCCCGAGCGGGGGGGCCTCAGATACGCAGTATTTT.

The chain couples TRBV15 to TRBJ1-5; D uncertain. The V and J ends lost 1 base and 2 bases respectively, with 12 bases between them. In germline, CDR1 is LNHNV, CDR2 YYDKDF (reference sequence). The CDR3 loop spans 16 amino acids. As DNA, the CDR3 is TGTGCCACCAGCAGAGGAAAGGGAGAGGGCAATCAGCCCCAGCATTTT. Protein sequence: CATSRGKGEGNQPQHF. Combining the CDR3 with reference TRBV15 and TRBJ1-5 gives the whole variable domain DAMVIQNPRYQVTQFGKPVTLSCSQTLNHNVMYWYQQKSSQAPKLLFHYYDKDFNNEADTPDNFQSRRPNTSFCFLDIRSPGLGDTAMYLCATSRGKGEGNQPQHFGDGTRLSIL.

V gene TRBV27 combines with J gene TRBJ1-2; the D is unclear. This CDR3 spans 13 amino acids. Trimming shortened V by 3 bases and J by 7 bases, and 12 bases separated the two germline ends. Per germline, CDR1 MNHEY and CDR2 SMNVEV (reference sequence). The CDR3 DNA reads as TGTGCCAGCAGTTTTTCAGCCGCCGGTGGCTACACCTTC. Protein product: CASSFSAAGGYTF.

The V gene is TRBV10-1, the J gene TRBJ2-3; D may correspond to TRBD1 or TRBD2 (5 bases each). V was pared by 3 bases and J by 10 bases, with 17 bases between. This CDR3 is 14 amino acids long. CDR1 is WNHNN, CDR2 SYGVQD, per germline (reference sequence). The CDR3 spells CASSDEIREGPQYF. In nucleotides, the CDR3 is TGCGCCAGCAGTGACGAAATTAGAGAGGGGCCGCAGTATTTT.

In this sample, this clone turned up a few times. The chain has TRBV6-1 and TRBJ1-5; 11 positions agree with TRBD1. J gave up 6 bases and V 4 bases, and 5 bases lay outside the gene matches. CDR1 and CDR2 from the germline V gene are MNHNS and SASEGT. The CDR3 is 15 amino acids. The CDR3 is CASSASGTGGQPQHF. The CDR3, as DNA: TGTGCCAGCAGTGCGTCCGGGACAGGGGGTCAGCCCCAGCATTTT.

The chain combines TRBV15 with TRBJ2-2, with 10 bases lining up with TRBD2. The CDR3 totals 16 residues. Losses at the gene ends were 1 base for V and 8 bases for J; bases not matched to a gene: 7. CDR1 and CDR2 (germline): LNHNV, YYDKDF (reference sequence). The CDR3 nucleotides read TGTGCCACCAGCAGAGTCGAGCGGGGGGGGTTGGGGGAGCTGTTTTTT. It codes for CATSRVERGGLGELFF.

This clone was seen more than once but under ten times. V gene TRBV11-1 combines with J gene TRBJ1-1; D gene ambiguous. Trimming took off 5 bases at V and 6 bases at J, with 4 bases between the two ends. Germline V CDR1 and CDR2: SGHAT, FQDESV (reference sequence). This CDR3 has 10 amino acids. The CDR3 is CASSIPEAFF. The DNA for the CDR3 is TGTGCCAGCAGCATCCCTGAAGCTTTCTTT.